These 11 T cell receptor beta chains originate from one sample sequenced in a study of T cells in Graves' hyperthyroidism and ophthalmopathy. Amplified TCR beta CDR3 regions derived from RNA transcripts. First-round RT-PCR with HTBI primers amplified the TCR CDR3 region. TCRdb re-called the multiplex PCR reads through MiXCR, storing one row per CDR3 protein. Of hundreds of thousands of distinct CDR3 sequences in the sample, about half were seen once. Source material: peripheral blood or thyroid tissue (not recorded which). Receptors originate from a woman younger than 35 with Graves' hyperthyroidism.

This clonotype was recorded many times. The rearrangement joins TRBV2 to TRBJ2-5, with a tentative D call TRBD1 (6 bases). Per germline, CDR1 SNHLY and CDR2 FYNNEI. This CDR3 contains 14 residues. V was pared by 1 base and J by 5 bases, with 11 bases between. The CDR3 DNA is TGTGCCAGCAGTGAAGGTGGCAGGGGTGAGACCCAGTACTTC. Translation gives CASSEGGRGETQYF.

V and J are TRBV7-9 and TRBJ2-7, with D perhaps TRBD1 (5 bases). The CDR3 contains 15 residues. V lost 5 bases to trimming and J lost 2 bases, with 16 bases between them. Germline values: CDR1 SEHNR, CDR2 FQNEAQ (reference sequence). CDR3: CASSLAPGRAYEQYF. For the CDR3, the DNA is TGTGCCAGCAGCCTCGCGCCTGGCAGGGCCTACGAGCAGTACTTC.

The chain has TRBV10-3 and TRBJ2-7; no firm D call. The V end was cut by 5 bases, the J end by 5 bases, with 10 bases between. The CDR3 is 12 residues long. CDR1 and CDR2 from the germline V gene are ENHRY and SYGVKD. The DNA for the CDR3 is TGTGCCATCAGTTTGCGAGAGAACGAGCAGTACTTC. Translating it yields CAISLRENEQYF.

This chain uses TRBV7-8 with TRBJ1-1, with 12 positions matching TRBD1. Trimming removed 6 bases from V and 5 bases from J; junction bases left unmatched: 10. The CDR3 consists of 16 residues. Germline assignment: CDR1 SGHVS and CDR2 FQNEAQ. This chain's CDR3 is CASSPGTGGYGTEAFF. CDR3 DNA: TGTGCCAGCAGTCCCGGGACAGGGGGCTACGGGACTGAAGCTTTCTTT.

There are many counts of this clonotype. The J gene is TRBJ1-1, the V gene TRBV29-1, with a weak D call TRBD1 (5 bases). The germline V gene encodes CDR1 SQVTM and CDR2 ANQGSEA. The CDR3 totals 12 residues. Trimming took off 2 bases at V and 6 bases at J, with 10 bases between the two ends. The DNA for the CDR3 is TGCAGCGTTGAACAGGGCAATCCTGAAGCTTTCTTT. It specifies CSVEQGNPEAFF.

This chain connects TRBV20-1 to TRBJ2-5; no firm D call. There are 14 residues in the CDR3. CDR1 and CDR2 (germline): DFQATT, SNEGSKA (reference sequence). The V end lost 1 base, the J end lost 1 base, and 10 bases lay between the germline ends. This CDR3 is CSARVEGLQETQYF. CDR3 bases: TGCAGTGCTAGAGTGGAAGGGCTCCAAGAGACCCAGTACTTC.

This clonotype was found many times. Here the CDR3 reads CSVEVGDVGYGYTF. CDR3 bases: TGCAGCGTTGAAGTTGGGGATGTGGGGTATGGCTACACCTTC. V gene TRBV29-1 combines with J gene TRBJ1-2; unclear D gene. The CDR3 is 14 amino acids. Between the trimmed V and J ends, which lost 1 base and 5 bases, there was a span of 14 bases. Germline V gives CDR1 SQVTM, CDR2 ANQGSEA.

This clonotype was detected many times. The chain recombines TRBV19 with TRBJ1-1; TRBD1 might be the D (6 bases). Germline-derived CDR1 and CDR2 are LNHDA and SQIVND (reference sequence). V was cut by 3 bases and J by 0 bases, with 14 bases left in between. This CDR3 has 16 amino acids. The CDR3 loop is CASSIRQGQMNTEAFF. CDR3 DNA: TGTGCCAGTAGTATCCGACAAGGACAGATGAACACTGAAGCTTTCTTT.

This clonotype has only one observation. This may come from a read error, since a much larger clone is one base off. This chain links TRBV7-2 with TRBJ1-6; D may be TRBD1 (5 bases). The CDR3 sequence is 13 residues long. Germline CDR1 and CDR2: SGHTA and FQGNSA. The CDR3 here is CASSARDKSPLHF. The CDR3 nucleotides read TGTGCCAGCAGCGCCAGGGATAAATCACCCCTCCACTTT.

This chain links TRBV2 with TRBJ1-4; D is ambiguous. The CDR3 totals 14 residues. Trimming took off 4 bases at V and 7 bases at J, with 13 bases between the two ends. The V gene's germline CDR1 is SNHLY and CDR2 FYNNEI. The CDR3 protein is CASSVSDGSEKLFF. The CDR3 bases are TGTGCCAGCAGTGTATCGGACGGGAGTGAAAAACTGTTTTTT.

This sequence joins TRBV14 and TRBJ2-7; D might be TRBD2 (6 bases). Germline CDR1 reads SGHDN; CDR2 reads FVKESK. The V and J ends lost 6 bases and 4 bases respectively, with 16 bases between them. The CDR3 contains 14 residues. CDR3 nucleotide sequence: TGTGCCAGCAGGGTTAGCGGAGACGGTTACGAGCAGTACTTC. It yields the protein CASRVSGDGYEQYF.